The entry below gives a single TCR beta chain sequence along with its context. Its antigen remains unidentified. Base qualities are not at hand, and no much larger clone is one base apart. The junction shows trimming of 0 bases on V and 5 bases on J, and the gene matches do not reach 2 bases of it. From its cysteine to its phenylalanine, the CDR3 spans 15 amino acids. Kept here is only the CDR3 DNA, which spans 45 bases and is read in frame from base 1. Looking up the germline V gene yields CDR1 LGHNA and CDR2 YNFKEQ. The source of the sample is a study of T-cell memory formation after mild COVID-19 (dated by TCRdb to about 2021). Regarding the study in general: TCR sequence clusters from the two donors were largely donor specific. In two donors, T-cell clones that expanded and contracted after mild COVID-19 were tracked by sequencing TCRalpha and TCRbeta repertoires over time. The cohort comprised two young, previously healthy adult volunteers, one female and one male.

Overall study outcomes, separate from this receptor: Some responding clones were detected in pre-infection memory, suggesting pre-existing cross-reactive memory T cells joined the SARS-CoV-2 response. The second-wave clones that peaked on day 37 were not confirmed to be SARS-CoV-2 specific. Balanced CD4/CD8 phenotypes were observed for clones contracting from day 15 to 85, whereas a bias towards CD4+ was observed for a second wave of clones expanding from day 15 to 37. Only a couple of mild cases were covered by the study, and larger cohorts that include severe cases with pre-infection samples were considered necessary. Contracting CD4+ clones were found mainly in CM and EM memory subsets, while CD8+ clones were enriched in EMRA.

Sequencing was carried out with an Illumina NovaSeq 6000. cDNA libraries for TCRalpha and TCRbeta were prepared by 5'RACE using constant-segment primers, with sample barcodes and unique molecular identifiers added. RNA was extracted from every sample with Trizol reagent. Amplification of the libraries took two PCR steps, and the second step added a second sample barcode plus Illumina TruSeq adapters. The libraries were sequenced on an Illumina NovaSeq using 2 x 150 bp paired-end reads. Under the source paper's analysis protocol: Demultiplexing of reads and collapsing into UMI-guided consensus sequences were performed with migec v1.2.7. Using mixcr v2.1.11, the UMI consensuses were aligned to TRA and TRB V and J templates and assembled into clonotypes. A clonotype was counted as expanded or contracted only when both edgeR and NoisET called the clonotype significant, with the noise models trained on biological replicates. edgeR calls used a false discovery rate-adjusted p below 0.01 and a log2 fold-change threshold of 1. As an exploratory analysis of dynamics, max-normalized trajectories of the 1000 most abundant clonotypes were examined by PCA with hierarchical clustering. Each responding clone was given a CD4 or CD8 phenotype based on the CD4+ and CD8+ repertoires, which had been sequenced separately. TCRdb itself trimmed the public reads at Q25 with fastp, ran MiXCR and retained productive beta chains. Rows are combined by CDR3 protein, so each entry shows the most common genes and DNA. The authors' filters were not applied to this entry. The table for this sample lists 55,000 to 75,000 distinct CDR3 sequences; roughly 25% of them were counted only once. The ten largest account for around 40% of the sample.

PBMCs were isolated by Ficoll-Paque density gradient centrifugation. Here the chain combines TRBV4-2 and TRBJ2-5; TRBD2 aligns with 11 central bases. This receptor was identified in a man between 18 and 29 years old who had mild COVID-19 (a few samples of this study predate the infection). The sample titles of this study are shuffled in the database, so cell type and time point are left out; the donor was told from shared clones. Specimen: PBMCs or a T cell subset sorted from them (not recorded which). The sequence in DNA is TGTGCCAGCAGCCAAGATAGCGGGGGGGCCGAGACCCAGTACTTC. Its product reads: CASSQDSGGAETQYF.